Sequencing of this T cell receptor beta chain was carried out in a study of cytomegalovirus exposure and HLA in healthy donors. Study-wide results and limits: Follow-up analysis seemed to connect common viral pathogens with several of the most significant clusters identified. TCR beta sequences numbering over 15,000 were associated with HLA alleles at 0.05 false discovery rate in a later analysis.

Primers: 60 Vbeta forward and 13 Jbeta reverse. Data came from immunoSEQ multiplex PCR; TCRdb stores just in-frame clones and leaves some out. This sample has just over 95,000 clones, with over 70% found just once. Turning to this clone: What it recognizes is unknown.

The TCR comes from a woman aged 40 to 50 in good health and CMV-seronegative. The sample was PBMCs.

The CDR3 is CASSEGGLSNQPQHF. CDR3 DNA sequence: TGTGCCAGCAGTGAGGGGGGTTTGAGCAATCAGCCCCAGCATTTT. The chain joins TRBV2 to TRBJ1-5; D might be TRBD1 (5 bases). Trimming stripped 3 bases from V and 1 base from J, with 10 bases between. CDR3 length: 15 amino acids. Germline V CDR1 and CDR2: SNHLY, FYNNEI.